This passage covers 30 T cell receptor beta chains from one sample sequenced in a study of response to subunit inactivated influenza vaccine. TCRdb processed the RT-PCR reads anew with MiXCR; each CDR3 protein has one entry. Seen here are about 540,000 distinct CDR3 sequences, under 30% observed once, and the top ten hold roughly 2.8%. A further study also used this sample, focusing on T cells expressing NK-cell markers. As that study records: The TCR beta cDNA came from 5'RACE template switching with UMIs.

The sequenced sample was CD4+ T cells sorted from PBMCs, obtained less than 13 days after vaccination. Every receptor here comes from a man aged 50 to 59 who received an inactivated influenza vaccine.

This rearrangement joins TRBV24-1 to TRBJ1-2; D not certain. Germline V CDR1 and CDR2: KGHDR, SFDVKD. The CDR3 spans 13 residues. V was clipped by 4 bases and J by 8 bases, with 13 bases between them. CDR3 loop: CATSEPTSQGYTF. The CDR3 DNA sequence: TGTGCCACCAGTGAGCCGACATCACAAGGCTACACCTTC.

This clonotype was counted between two and nine times. The chain employs TRBV14 and TRBJ2-3, with D uncertain. Germline CDR1 SGHDN, CDR2 FVKESK. With 1 base removed from V and 0 bases from J, the gap between germline ends came to 11 bases. The CDR3 has 16 amino acids. CDR3 loop: CASSQVTGPSTDTQYF. The CDR3 DNA reads TGTGCCAGCAGCCAAGTAACCGGTCCTAGCACAGATACGCAGTATTTT.

This chain uses TRBV29-1 with TRBJ2-1, with 9 bases aligning to TRBD1. Germline CDR1 and CDR2: SQVTM and ANQGSEA. There are 14 residues in the CDR3. After removal of 7 bases from V and 7 bases from J, the junction contained 11 bases not matched to a gene. This CDR3 is CSAQRGTGPNEQFF. CDR3 DNA sequence: TGCAGCGCCCAAAGGGGGACAGGGCCGAATGAGCAGTTCTTC.

A note on this clonotype: Relative to the germline gene, one junction end is altered; a read error may explain this. This rearrangement joins TRBV7-9 to TRBJ1-1; D gene uncertain. The CDR3 is made up of 17 amino acids. Germline lookup yields CDR1 SEHNR and CDR2 FQNEAQ (reference sequence). The CDR3 DNA follows: TGTGCCAGCAGCTTCGATTTTACATCTCGGGAGAACGCTGAAGCTTTCTTT. It encodes CASSFDFTSRENAEAFF.

This clonotype has more than one count but fewer than ten. The V gene is TRBV4-2, the J gene TRBJ1-4, with TRBD1 identical over 7 bases. This CDR3 is 16 amino acids long. Per germline, CDR1 LGHNA and CDR2 YNFKEQ. V was clipped by 3 bases and J by 4 bases; unmatched bases: 8. CDR3: CASSHFPGQSNEKLFF. For the CDR3, the DNA is TGTGCCAGCAGCCACTTTCCGGGACAGAGTAATGAAAAACTGTTTTTT.

The V call is TRBV6-2 or TRBV6-3, the J call TRBJ2-7, with TRBD2 identical over 7 bases. The CDR3 covers 16 residues. The junction had 10 bases not matched to a gene; V was cut back by 2 bases and J by 3 bases. From germline, CDR1 is MNHEY and CDR2 SVGEGT. The CDR3 sequence: CASSYQSFSGGYEQYF. The CDR3 nucleotides read TGTGCCAGCAGTTACCAGTCCTTTTCGGGAGGCTACGAGCAGTACTTC.

J is TRBJ1-5 and V is TRBV20-1, with D possibly matching TRBD1 (5 bases). Germline V gene sequence: CDR1 DFQATT, CDR2 SNEGSKA (reference sequence). Between the trimmed V and J ends, which lost 3 bases and 3 bases, there was a span of 15 bases. CDR3 length: 15 amino acids. The chain's CDR3 is CSARGRGSFNQPQHF. The CDR3, as DNA: TGCAGTGCTAGGGGGCGGGGCAGCTTCAATCAGCCCCAGCATTTT.

J is TRBJ2-5 and V is TRBV6-1, with TRBD1 identical over 10 bases. Germline V CDR1 and CDR2: MNHNS, SASEGT. The junction had 9 bases not matched to a gene; V was cut back by 6 bases and J by 2 bases. The CDR3 contains 16 residues. The chain's CDR3 is CASSGLGQGKQETQYF. The DNA for the CDR3 is TGTGCCAGCAGCGGTCTGGGACAGGGGAAACAAGAGACCCAGTACTTC.

The table lists this clonotype with a few counts. This rearrangement joins TRBV5-1 to TRBJ2-7, with D uncertain. CDR3 length: 16 amino acids. Per germline, CDR1 SGHRS and CDR2 YFSETQ. V was clipped by 0 bases and J by 1 base, with 14 bases between them. CDR3 residues: CASSLVFSVLSYEQYF. The CDR3 DNA sequence: TGCGCCAGCAGCTTGGTGTTCTCCGTCCTGTCCTACGAGCAGTACTTC.

This clonotype appeared a few times. The J gene is TRBJ1-5, the V gene TRBV7-9, with 9 bases that match TRBD1. CDR3 size: 17 residues. Trimming cost V 5 bases and J 0 bases; bases outside gene matches: 8. Per germline, CDR1 SEHNR and CDR2 FQNEAQ (reference sequence). This chain's CDR3 is CASSSAGTGYSNQPQHF. For the CDR3, the DNA is TGTGCCAGCAGCAGCGCCGGGACAGGGTATAGCAATCAGCCCCAGCATTTT.

This chain links TRBV21-1 with TRBJ2-7; whether TRBD1, the table's D call, matches the DNA was not checked. TRBV21-1 is flagged as a pseudogene. This CDR3 spans 16 amino acids. CDR3 coding DNA: TGTGCCAGCAGCACTTCGACCAGGGGCCAAGTTTACGAGCAGTACTTC. This sequence encodes CASSTSTRGQVYEQYF.

The CDR3 reads CASSVVGANVLTF. As DNA, the CDR3 is TGTGCCAGCAGCGTTGTGGGGGCCAACGTCCTGACTTTC. The chain links TRBV9 to TRBJ2-6, with D hard to call. From germline, CDR1 is SGDLS and CDR2 YYNGEE. V lost 2 bases to trimming and J lost 4 bases, with 4 bases between them. This CDR3 region has 13 residues.

The gene calls are TRBV6-1 and TRBJ1-4; D perhaps matches TRBD1 (5 bases). Looked up from germline, CDR1 is MNHNS and CDR2 is SASEGT. Trimming left V 5 bases short and J 8 bases short, with 18 bases between. This CDR3 has 15 residues. The CDR3 spells CASSQPGGTTEKLFF. CDR3 coding DNA: TGTGCCAGCAGTCAACCTGGGGGTACTACCGAAAAACTGTTTTTT.

V gene TRBV7-9 combines with J gene TRBJ1-2; a weak D match, TRBD1 (6 bases). V lost 5 bases and J lost 7, with 20 bases in between. Germline-derived CDR1 and CDR2 are SEHNR and FQNEAQ (reference sequence). This CDR3 spans 15 amino acids. The CDR3: CASSPTGRGLSGYTF. In DNA, the CDR3 is TGTGCCAGCAGCCCAACCGGTCGGGGGCTGAGTGGCTACACCTTC.

The chain has TRBV6-2 or TRBV6-3 and TRBJ1-2, with 7 bases aligning to TRBD1. Trimming cost V 8 bases and J 2 bases; bases outside gene matches: 5. The germline V gene has CDR1 MNHEY and CDR2 SVGEGT. The CDR3 is 13 residues long. CDR3 region: CASLKTGNYGYTF. CDR3 nucleotides: TGTGCCAGCCTCAAGACAGGGAACTATGGCTACACCTTC.

CDR3 sequence reads: CSARATSYNEQFF. CDR3 nucleotide sequence: TGCAGTGCTAGGGCTACTAGTTACAATGAGCAGTTCTTC. The chain joins TRBV20-1 to TRBJ2-1, with D possibly matching TRBD2 (5 bases). V was clipped by 3 bases and J by 4 bases, with 10 bases between them. CDR1 and CDR2 from the germline V gene are DFQATT and SNEGSKA (reference sequence). The CDR3 is 13 amino acids.

The gene calls are TRBV29-1 and TRBJ2-1; tentative D call: TRBD2 (7 bases). Germline-derived CDR1 and CDR2 are SQVTM and ANQGSEA. The V end was cut by 8 bases, the J end by 3 bases, with 23 bases between. The CDR3 has 16 residues. CDR3 protein: CSTRPERGGFYNEQFF. Here the CDR3 DNA reads TGCAGCACCCGCCCTGAGAGGGGGGGGTTCTACAATGAGCAGTTCTTC.

The chain is built from TRBV7-3 and TRBJ2-1, with a possible D match to TRBD2 (6 bases). This CDR3 is 15 amino acids long. CDR1 and CDR2 from the germline V gene are SGHTA and FQGTGA. Deletions cut 1 base from V and 4 bases from J, with 11 bases between. In DNA, the CDR3 is TGTGCCAGCAGCTTAAACCGGGAGAGTTACAATGAGCAGTTCTTC. Translation gives CASSLNRESYNEQFF. Full variable domain (outside the CDR3, taken from reference TRBV7-3 and TRBJ2-1): GAGVSQTPSNKVTEKGKYVELRCDPISGHTALYWYRQSLGQGPEFLIYFQGTGAADDSGLPNDRFFAVRPEGSVSTLKIQRTERGDSAVYLCASSLNRESYNEQFFGPGTRLTVL.

This sequence joins TRBV7-2 and TRBJ2-7; possibly TRBD1 for D (6 bases). There are 16 residues in the CDR3. Germline V gene lookup returns CDR1 SGHTA and CDR2 FQGNSA. Deletions cut 0 bases from V and 5 bases from J, with 17 bases between. The CDR3 coding sequence is TGTGCCAGCAGCTTAGCGGGGCAGGGGATTCTCCACGAGCAGTACTTC. Amino acids: CASSLAGQGILHEQYF.

The chain links TRBV3-1 to TRBJ2-6; D may be TRBD2 (6 bases). The V and J ends lost 4 bases and 3 bases respectively, with 16 bases between them. This CDR3 region has 17 residues. CDR1 and CDR2 from the germline V gene are LGHDT and YNNKEL (reference sequence). CDR3 DNA: TGTGCCAGCAGCCGCCAAGGGGACTTTCTTGGGGCCAACGTCCTGACTTTC. It yields the protein CASSRQGDFLGANVLTF.

This clonotype was detected a few times. V gene TRBV6-1 combines with J gene TRBJ1-5; weak D call: TRBD1 (6 bases). The V end lost 6 bases, the J end lost 1 base, and 13 bases lay between the germline ends. CDR3 length equals 15 residues. Looked up from germline, CDR1 is MNHNS and CDR2 is SASEGT. The CDR3, as DNA: TGTGCCAGCAGCCCGACAGGTAGGAGCAATCAGCCCCAGCATTTT. Translation gives CASSPTGRSNQPQHF.

This clonotype was recorded a few times. This chain joins TRBV25-1 and TRBJ1-2, with TRBD1 identical over 8 bases. The ends lost 5 bases at V and 1 base at J; junction bases unmatched: 6. The V gene's germline CDR1 is MGHDK and CDR2 SYGVNS. CDR3 length: 15 amino acids. The CDR3 here is CASSTDRGGNYGYTF. The DNA for the CDR3 is TGTGCCAGCAGTACAGACAGGGGAGGTAACTATGGCTACACCTTC.

The chain joins TRBV19 to TRBJ1-5; D is unresolved. Trimming pared 3 bases from V and 7 bases from J, leaving 10 bases between. This CDR3 has 13 residues. Germline V gene lookup returns CDR1 LNHDA and CDR2 SQIVND (reference sequence). CDR3 DNA sequence: TGTGCCAGTAGTATCGAGGTTTACCAGCCCCAGCATTTT. This sequence encodes CASSIEVYQPQHF.

The chain carries TRBV25-1 and TRBJ2-5; D gene uncertain. CDR1 and CDR2 (germline): MGHDK, SYGVNS. The CDR3 has 13 residues. Trimming pared 4 bases from V and 0 bases from J, leaving 6 bases between. This CDR3 reads CASSGSYQETQYF. The CDR3 DNA reads TGTGCCAGCAGTGGGAGTTACCAAGAGACCCAGTACTTC.

The rearrangement uses TRBV5-1 and TRBJ2-1, with 13 bases that match TRBD2. CDR1 is SGHRS and CDR2 is YFSETQ in the germline V gene. CDR3 size: 18 residues. The V segment lost 4 bases and the J segment 1 base; nucleotides outside the gene matches: 8. The CDR3 region has the DNA TGCGCCAGCAGCCCTAGGACTAGCGGGAGAGGGTCCTACAATGAGCAGTTCTTC. Translating gives CASSPRTSGRGSYNEQFF.

The chain carries TRBV4-2 and TRBJ1-4, with TRBD1 matching 7 bases. Germline CDR1 and CDR2: LGHNA and YNFKEQ. V trimming: 2 bases; J trimming: 10 bases; junction bases outside the gene matches: 13. The CDR3 is made up of 16 amino acids. The CDR3 region is CASSQTGASANSKLFF. The CDR3 coding sequence is TGTGCCAGCAGCCAAACAGGGGCCTCCGCCAATTCAAAACTGTTTTTT.

The chain has TRBV7-6 and TRBJ1-4; 7 bases align to TRBD1. The CDR3 has 17 residues. The V gene's germline CDR1 is SGHVS and CDR2 FNYEAQ. V shed 4 bases, J shed 0 bases, and the junction held 8 bases outside the gene matches. CDR3 DNA: TGTGCCAGCAGCTCCGGGACAGCGACTTCAACTAATGAAAAACTGTTTTTT. Translated, it gives CASSSGTATSTNEKLFF. Based on the CDR3 plus reference TRBV7-6 and TRBJ1-4, the full variable domain is GAGVSQSPRYKVTKRGQDVALRCDPISGHVSLYWYRQALGQGPEFLTYFNYEAQQDKSGLPNDRFSAERPEGSISTLTIQRTEQRDSAMYRCASSSGTATSTNEKLFFGSGTQLSVL.

This rearrangement joins TRBV29-1 to TRBJ1-2; D is undetermined. Germline assignment: CDR1 SQVTM and CDR2 ANQGSEA. There are 14 residues in the CDR3. Trimming stripped 6 bases from V and 4 bases from J, with 18 bases between. For the CDR3, the DNA is TGCAGCGTCGCCCCTCGGCAGTTACCCTATGGCTACACCTTC. This codes for CSVAPRQLPYGYTF.

The rearrangement joins TRBV20-1 to TRBJ2-5, with D hard to call. This CDR3 is 11 amino acids long. V gave up 4 bases and J gave up 5 bases, with 8 bases separating them. The germline V gene has CDR1 DFQATT and CDR2 SNEGSKA (reference sequence). This chain's CDR3 is CSATLLETQYF. In DNA, the CDR3 is TGCAGTGCTACACTCCTTGAGACCCAGTACTTC.

This sequence joins TRBV5-1 and TRBJ1-2, with 7 bases matching TRBD1. There are 13 residues in the CDR3. The J segment lost 7 bases and the V segment lost 2 bases, leaving 5 bases of the junction unmatched. The V gene's germline CDR1 is SGHRS and CDR2 YFSETQ. CDR3 protein: CASSLFDRVGYTF. The CDR3 DNA reads as TGCGCCAGCAGCTTATTCGACAGGGTTGGCTACACCTTC. The full variable domain, with the rest looked up from reference TRBV5-1 and TRBJ1-2, is KAGVTQTPRYLIKTRGQQVTLSCSPISGHRSVSWYQQTPGQGLQFLFEYFSETQRNKGNFPGRFSGRQFSNSRSEMNVSTLELGDSALYLCASSLFDRVGYTFGSGTRLTVV.